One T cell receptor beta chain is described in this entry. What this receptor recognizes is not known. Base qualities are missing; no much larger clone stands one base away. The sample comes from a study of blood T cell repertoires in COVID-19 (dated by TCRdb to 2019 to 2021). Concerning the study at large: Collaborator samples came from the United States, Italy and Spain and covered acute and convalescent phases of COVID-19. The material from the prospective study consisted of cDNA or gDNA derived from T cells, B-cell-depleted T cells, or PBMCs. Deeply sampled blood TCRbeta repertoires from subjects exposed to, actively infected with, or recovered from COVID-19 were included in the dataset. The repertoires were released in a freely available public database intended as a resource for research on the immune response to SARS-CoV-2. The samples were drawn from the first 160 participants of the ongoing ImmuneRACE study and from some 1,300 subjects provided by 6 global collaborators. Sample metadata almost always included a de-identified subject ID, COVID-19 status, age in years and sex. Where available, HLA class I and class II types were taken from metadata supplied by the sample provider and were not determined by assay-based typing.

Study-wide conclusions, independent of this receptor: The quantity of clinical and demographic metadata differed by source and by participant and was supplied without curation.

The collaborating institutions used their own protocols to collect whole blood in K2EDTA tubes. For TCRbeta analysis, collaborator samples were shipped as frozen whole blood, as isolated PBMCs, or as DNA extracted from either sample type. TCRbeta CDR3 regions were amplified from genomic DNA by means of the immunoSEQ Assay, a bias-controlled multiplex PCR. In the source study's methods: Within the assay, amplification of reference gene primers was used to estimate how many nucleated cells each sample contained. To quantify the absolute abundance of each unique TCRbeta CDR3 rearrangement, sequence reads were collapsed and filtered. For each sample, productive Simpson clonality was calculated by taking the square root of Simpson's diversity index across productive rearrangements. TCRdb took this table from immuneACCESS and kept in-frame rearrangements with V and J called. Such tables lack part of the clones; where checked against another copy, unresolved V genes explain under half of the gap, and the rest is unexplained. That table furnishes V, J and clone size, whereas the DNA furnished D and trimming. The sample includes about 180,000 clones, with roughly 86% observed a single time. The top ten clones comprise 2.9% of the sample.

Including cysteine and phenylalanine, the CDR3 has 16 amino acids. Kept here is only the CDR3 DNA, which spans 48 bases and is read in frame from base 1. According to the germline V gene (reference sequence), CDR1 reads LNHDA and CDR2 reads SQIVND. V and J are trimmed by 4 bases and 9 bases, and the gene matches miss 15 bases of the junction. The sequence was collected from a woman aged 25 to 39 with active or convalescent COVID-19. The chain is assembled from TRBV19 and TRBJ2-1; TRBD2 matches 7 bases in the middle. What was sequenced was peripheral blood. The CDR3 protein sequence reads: CASSTWGGRPGGEQFF. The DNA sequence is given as TGTGCCAGTAGTACCTGGGGTGGACGTCCGGGGGGTGAGCAGTTCTTC.